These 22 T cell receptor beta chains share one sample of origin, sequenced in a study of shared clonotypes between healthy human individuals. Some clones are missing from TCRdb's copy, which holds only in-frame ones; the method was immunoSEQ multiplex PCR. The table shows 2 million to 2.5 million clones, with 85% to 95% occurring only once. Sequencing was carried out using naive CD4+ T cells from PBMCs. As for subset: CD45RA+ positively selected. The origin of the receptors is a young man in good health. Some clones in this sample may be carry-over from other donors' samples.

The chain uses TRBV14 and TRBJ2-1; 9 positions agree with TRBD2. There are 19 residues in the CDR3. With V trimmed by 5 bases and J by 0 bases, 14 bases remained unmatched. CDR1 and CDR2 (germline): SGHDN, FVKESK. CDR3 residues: CASSYWPGLAFGSYNEQFF. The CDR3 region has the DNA TGTGCCAGCAGCTACTGGCCGGGACTAGCTTTCGGCTCCTACAATGAGCAGTTCTTC.

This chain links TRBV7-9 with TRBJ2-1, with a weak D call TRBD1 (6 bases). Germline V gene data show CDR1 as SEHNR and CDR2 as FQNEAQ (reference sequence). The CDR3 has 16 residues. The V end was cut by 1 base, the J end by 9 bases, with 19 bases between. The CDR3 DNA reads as TGTGCCAGCAGCTTAGGGACAGTCTGGATGGTCACTGAGCAGTTCTTC. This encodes CASSLGTVWMVTEQFF.

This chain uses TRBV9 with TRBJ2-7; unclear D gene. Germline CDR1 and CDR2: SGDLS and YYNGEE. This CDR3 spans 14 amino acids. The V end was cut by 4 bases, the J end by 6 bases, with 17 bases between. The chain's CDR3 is CASSLTGTPLEQYF. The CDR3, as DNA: TGTGCCAGCAGCCTCACGGGCACCCCCCTCGAGCAGTACTTC.

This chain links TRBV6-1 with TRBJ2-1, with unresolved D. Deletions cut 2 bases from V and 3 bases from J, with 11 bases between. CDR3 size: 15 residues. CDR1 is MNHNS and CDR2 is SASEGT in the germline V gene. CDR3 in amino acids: CASSETYGDYNEQFF. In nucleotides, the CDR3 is TGTGCCAGCAGTGAAACTTATGGGGACTACAATGAGCAGTTCTTC.

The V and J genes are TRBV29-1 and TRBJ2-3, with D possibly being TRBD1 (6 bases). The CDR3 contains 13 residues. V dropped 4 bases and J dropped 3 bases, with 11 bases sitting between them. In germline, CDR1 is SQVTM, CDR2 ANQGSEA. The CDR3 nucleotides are TGCAGCGTTGTAGGGGGATGGACAGATACGCAGTATTTT. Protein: CSVVGGWTDTQYF.

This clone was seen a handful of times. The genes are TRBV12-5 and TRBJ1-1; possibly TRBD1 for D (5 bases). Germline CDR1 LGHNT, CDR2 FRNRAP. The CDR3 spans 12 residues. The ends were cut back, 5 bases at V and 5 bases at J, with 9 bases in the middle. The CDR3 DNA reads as TGTGCTAGTGGTCTCTCAGGGACTGAAGCTTTCTTT. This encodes CASGLSGTEAFF.

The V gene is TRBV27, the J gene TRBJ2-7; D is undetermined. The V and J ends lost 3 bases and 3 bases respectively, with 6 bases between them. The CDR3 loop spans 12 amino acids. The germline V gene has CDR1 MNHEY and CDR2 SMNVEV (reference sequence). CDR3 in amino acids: CASSLMGYEQYF. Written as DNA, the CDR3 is TGTGCCAGCAGTTTGATGGGCTACGAGCAGTACTTC.

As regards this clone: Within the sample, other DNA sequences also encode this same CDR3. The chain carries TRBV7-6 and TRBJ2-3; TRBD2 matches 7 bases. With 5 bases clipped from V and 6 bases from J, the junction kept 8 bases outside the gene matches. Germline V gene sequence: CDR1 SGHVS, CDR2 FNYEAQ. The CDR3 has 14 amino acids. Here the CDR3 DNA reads TGTGCCAGCAGCCCTAGCGGACGGGGTGATACGCAGTATTTT. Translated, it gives CASSPSGRGDTQYF.

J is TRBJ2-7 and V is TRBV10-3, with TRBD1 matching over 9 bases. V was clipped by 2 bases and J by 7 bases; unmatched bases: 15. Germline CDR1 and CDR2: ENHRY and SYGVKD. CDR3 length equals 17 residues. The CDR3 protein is CAISEGGQGGSFREQYF. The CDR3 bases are TGTGCCATCAGTGAGGGGGGACAGGGAGGGAGCTTTAGGGAGCAGTACTTC.

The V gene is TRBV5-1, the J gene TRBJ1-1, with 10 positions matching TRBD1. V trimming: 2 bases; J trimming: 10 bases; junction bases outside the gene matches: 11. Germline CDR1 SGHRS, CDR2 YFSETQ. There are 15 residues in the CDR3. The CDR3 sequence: CASSFPGQGESGAFF. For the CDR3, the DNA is TGCGCCAGCAGCTTCCCAGGACAGGGGGAATCGGGAGCTTTCTTT.

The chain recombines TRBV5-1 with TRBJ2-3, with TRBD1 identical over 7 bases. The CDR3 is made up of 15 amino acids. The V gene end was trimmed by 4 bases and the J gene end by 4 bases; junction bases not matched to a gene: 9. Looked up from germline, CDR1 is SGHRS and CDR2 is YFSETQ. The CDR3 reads CASSPGTAIADTQYF. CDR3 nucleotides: TGCGCCAGCAGCCCCGGGACAGCCATAGCAGATACGCAGTATTTT.

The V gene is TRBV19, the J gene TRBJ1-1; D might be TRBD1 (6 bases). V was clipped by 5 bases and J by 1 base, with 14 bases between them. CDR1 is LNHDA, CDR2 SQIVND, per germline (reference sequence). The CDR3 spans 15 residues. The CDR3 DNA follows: TGTGCCAGTAGTTATTATGGGGGCCAGAACACTGAAGCTTTCTTT. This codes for CASSYYGGQNTEAFF.

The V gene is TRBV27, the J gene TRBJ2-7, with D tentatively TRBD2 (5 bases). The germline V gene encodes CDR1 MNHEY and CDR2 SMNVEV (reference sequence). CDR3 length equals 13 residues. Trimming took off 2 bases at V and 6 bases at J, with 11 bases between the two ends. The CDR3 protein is CASSLNGVGEQYF. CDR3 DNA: TGTGCCAGCAGTTTAAACGGGGTCGGCGAGCAGTACTTC.

Here the CDR3 DNA reads TGTGCCAGCAGCCCCTTCCCGGGACTAGCGGGAGTGCGGGAGCAGTACTTC. This encodes CASSPFPGLAGVREQYF. This chain links TRBV7-7 with TRBJ2-7; 14 positions agree with TRBD2. V lost 5 bases and J lost 7; bases outside the gene matches: 13. The CDR3 spans 17 residues. CDR1 and CDR2 from the germline V gene are SSHAT and FNYEAQ (reference sequence). The full variable domain, its missing parts supplied by reference TRBV7-7 and TRBJ2-7, is GAGVSQSPRYKVTKRGQDVTLRCDPISSHATLYWYQQALGQGPEFLTYFNYEAQPDKSGLPSDRFSAERPEGSISTLTIQRTEQRDSAMYRCASSPFPGLAGVREQYFGPGTRLTVT.

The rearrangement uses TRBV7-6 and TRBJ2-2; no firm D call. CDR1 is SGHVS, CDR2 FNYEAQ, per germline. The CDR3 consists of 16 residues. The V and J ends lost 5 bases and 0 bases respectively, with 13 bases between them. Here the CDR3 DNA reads TGTGCCAGCAGCCCAGTGAGAGAGGCGAACACCGGGGAGCTGTTTTTT. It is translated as CASSPVREANTGELFF.

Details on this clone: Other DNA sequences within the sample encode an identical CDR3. The CDR3 coding sequence is TGCGCCAGCAGCTTGGCTCAGGGAAACACTGAAGCTTTCTTT. Protein product: CASSLAQGNTEAFF. The chain combines TRBV5-1 with TRBJ1-1; D is perhaps TRBD1 (5 bases). Trimming took 0 bases from V and 2 from J, leaving 8 bases between them. In germline, CDR1 is SGHRS, CDR2 YFSETQ. This CDR3 is 14 amino acids long.

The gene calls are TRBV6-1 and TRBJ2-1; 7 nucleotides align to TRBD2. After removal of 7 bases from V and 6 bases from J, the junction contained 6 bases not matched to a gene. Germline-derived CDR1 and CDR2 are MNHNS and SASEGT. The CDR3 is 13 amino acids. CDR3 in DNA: TGTGCCAGCACCGCGGGAGTGGTCAATGAGCAGTTCTTC. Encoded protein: CASTAGVVNEQFF.

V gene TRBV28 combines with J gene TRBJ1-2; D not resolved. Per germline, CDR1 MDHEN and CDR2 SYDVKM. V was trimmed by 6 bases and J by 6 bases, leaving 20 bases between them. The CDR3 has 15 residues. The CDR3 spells CASSLGGEGGHGYTF. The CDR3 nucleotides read TGTGCCAGCAGCTTGGGAGGAGAGGGAGGACATGGCTACACCTTC.

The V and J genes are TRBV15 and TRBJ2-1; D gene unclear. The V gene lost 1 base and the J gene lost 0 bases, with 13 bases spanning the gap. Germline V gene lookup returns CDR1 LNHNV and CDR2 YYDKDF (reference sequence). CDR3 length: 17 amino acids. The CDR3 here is CATSRVVAFHSYNEQFF. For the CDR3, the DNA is TGTGCCACCAGCAGAGTCGTTGCATTTCACTCCTACAATGAGCAGTTCTTC.

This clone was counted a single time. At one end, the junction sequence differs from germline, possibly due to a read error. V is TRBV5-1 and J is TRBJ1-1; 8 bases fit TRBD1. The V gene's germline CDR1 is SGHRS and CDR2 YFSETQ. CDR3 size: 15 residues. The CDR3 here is CASSLGQGVNTETFF. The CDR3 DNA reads TGCGCCAGCAGCTTAGGACAGGGTGTGAACACTGAAACTTTCTTT.

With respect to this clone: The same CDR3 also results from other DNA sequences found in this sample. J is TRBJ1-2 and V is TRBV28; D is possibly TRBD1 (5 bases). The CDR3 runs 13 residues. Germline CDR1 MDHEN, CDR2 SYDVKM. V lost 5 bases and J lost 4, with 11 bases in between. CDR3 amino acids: CASSPGQSYGYTF. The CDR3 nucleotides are TGTGCCAGCAGTCCAGGGCAAAGCTATGGCTACACCTTC.

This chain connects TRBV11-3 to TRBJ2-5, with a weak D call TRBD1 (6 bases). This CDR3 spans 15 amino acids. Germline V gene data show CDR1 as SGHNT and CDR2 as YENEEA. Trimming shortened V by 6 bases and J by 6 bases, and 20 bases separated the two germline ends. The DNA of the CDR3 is TGTGCCAGCAGTCCACAGGGTGGTTCAAGTCAGACCCAGTACTTC. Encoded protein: CASSPQGGSSQTQYF.